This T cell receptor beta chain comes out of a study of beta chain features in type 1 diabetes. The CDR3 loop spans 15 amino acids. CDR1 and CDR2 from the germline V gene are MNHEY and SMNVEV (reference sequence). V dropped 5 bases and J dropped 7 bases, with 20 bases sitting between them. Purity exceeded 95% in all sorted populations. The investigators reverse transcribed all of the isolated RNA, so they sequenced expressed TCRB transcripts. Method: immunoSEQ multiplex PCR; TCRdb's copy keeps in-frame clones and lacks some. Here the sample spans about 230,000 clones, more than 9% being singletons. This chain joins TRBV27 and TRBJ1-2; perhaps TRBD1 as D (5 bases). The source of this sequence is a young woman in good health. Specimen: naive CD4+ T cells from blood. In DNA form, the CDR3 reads TGTGCCAGCAGTCCCTCGACAGAACACCCGACTGGCTACACCTTC. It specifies CASSPSTEHPTGYTF.